This T cell receptor beta chain was recorded in a study of blood T cell repertoires in COVID-19. V dropped 4 bases and J dropped 2 bases, with 12 bases sitting between them. CDR3 length: 14 residues. Germline V gene lookup returns CDR1 SGHDT and CDR2 YYEEEE. Data came from immunoSEQ multiplex PCR; TCRdb stores just in-frame clones and leaves some out. The sample records about 100,000 clones, 80% to 90% being singletons. Material: peripheral blood. The V and J genes are TRBV5-6 and TRBJ1-2; D is possibly TRBD1 (6 bases). This receptor was identified in a man aged 40-50 years with active or convalescent COVID-19. The CDR3 sequence: CASSIGTPNYGYTF. The CDR3 DNA reads as TGTGCCAGCAGCATTGGGACACCCAACTATGGCTACACCTTC.